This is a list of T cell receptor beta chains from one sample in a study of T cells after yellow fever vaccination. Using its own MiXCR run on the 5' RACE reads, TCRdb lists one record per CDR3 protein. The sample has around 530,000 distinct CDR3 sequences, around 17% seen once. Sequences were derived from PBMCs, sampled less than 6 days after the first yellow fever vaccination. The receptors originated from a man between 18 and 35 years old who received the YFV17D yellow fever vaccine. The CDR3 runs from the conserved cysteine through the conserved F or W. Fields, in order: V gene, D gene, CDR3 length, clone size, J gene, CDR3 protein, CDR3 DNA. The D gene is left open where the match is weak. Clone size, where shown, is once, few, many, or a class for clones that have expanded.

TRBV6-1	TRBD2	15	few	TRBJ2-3	CASSPPGGAPDTQYF	TGTGCCAGCAGTCCACCCGGGGGGGCCCCAGATACGCAGTATTTT
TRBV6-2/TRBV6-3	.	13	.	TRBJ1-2	CAGTGGKDYGYTF	TGTGCCGGCACCGGGGGGAAGGACTATGGCTACACCTTC
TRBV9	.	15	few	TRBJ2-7	CASSGAEGDSYEQYF	TGTGCCAGCAGCGGGGCGGAGGGGGACTCCTACGAGCAGTACTTC
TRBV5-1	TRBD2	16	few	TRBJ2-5	CASSFSGTRGLETQYF	TGCGCCAGCAGCTTTTCCGGGACTAGAGGGTTAGAGACCCAGTACTTC
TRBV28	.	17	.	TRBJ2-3	CASSLTAGVGSTDTQYF	TGTGCCAGCAGCCTCACCGCAGGGGTGGGGAGCACAGATACGCAGTATTTT
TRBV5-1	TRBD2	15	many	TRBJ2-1	CASSLGAGGPGEQFF	TGCGCCAGCAGCTTGGGAGCGGGGGGGCCCGGTGAGCAGTTCTTC
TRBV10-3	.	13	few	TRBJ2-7	CAAGTAKLHEQYF	TGTGCCGCCGGGACCGCAAAACTCCACGAGCAGTACTTC
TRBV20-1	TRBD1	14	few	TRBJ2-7	CSATGTGGGYEQYF	TGCAGTGCTACCGGGACAGGGGGTGGCTACGAGCAGTACTTC
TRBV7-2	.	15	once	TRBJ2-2	CASSLAPGWNGELFF	TGTGCCAGCAGCTTAGCCCCAGGGTGGAACGGGGAGCTGTTTTTT
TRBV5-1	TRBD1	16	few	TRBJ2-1	CASSPGDRGHYNEQFF	TGCGCCAGCAGCCCCGGGGACAGGGGTCACTACAATGAGCAGTTCTTC